This T cell receptor (beta chain) was obtained from a study of blood T cell repertoires in COVID-19. Looking at the study overall: Sites across the United States, Italy and Spain contributed samples from acute and convalescent COVID-19. PBMCs, B-cell-depleted T cells, or T cells provided the cDNA or gDNA that made up the material.

V shed 1 base and J 4 bases; nucleotides not matched to a gene: 6. The V gene's germline CDR1 is SGHRS and CDR2 YFSETQ. CDR3 length: 15 amino acids. Per the original data handling: For nucleated cells, counts were estimated from reference gene primer amplification. The data were produced by immunoSEQ multiplex PCR, yet TCRdb's version contains in-frame clones alone and is incomplete. V, J and clone size reflect that table, while D and trimming were determined from the DNA. The profile shows about 42,000 clones, about nine tenths of them singletons. Sequenced material: peripheral blood. The clonotype comes from a human donor in a cohort sampled during active COVID-19. V is TRBV5-1 and J is TRBJ1-1; 8 bases agree with TRBD1. CDR3 amino acids: CASSLKTGEVTEAFF. Written as DNA, the CDR3 is TGCGCCAGCAGCTTGAAGACAGGGGAGGTCACTGAAGCTTTCTTT.